This TCR beta chain derives from a study of T cell responses to AZD1222 COVID-19 vaccine. Study as a whole: Timing groups of about 4 and about 12 weeks for second doses were pooled.

Whole-study results and caveats: At study baseline, merely six AZD1222 recipients were seropositive. Reportedly, nearly half the spike-specific TCRs target unmutated variant regions. Elevations in Spike-specific TCR breadth and depth followed administration of two AZD1222 doses.

The CDR3 extends over 13 amino acids. The germline gives CDR1 MNHEY, CDR2 SVGAGI. Trimming shortened V by 5 bases and J by 5 bases, and 12 bases separated the two germline ends. Measured with immunoSEQ multiplex PCR; TCRdb has only the in-frame clones, and not every one. The sample consists of about 97,000 clones, just over 90% of them appearing once. Comments on this clone: Its antigen is as yet unknown.

Sequenced material: peripheral blood, taken on day 0 of AZD1222 vaccination. This chain uses TRBV6-5 with TRBJ1-2; a weak D match, TRBD1 (6 bases). This clonotype was sampled from an adult in good health. CDR3 nucleotide sequence: TGTGCCAGCAGTACGACAGGAGGATATGGCTACACCTTC. It yields the protein CASSTTGGYGYTF.